This TCR beta chain was documented in a study of Ad26.COV2.S vaccination and SARS-CoV-2 variants. Study-level points and caveats: Post-vaccination spike-specific CD8+ and CD4+ T cell responses reportedly had substantial breadth.

In the case of this clone: Its antigen is not known.

Method: immunoSEQ multiplex PCR; TCRdb's copy keeps in-frame clones and lacks some. The sample lists roughly 700,000 clones; 89% were seen once. Treatment given: around 19 received Ad26.COV2.S at low or high dose, single or two shots; 5 received placebo; per-sample allocation not given. Sampling was done on day 63 after the first vaccine or placebo injection. What was given as vaccine was an Ad26 vector encoding Wuhan-strain SARS-CoV-2 spike. V lost 2 bases, J lost 6 bases, and 8 bases stayed unmatched. Germline-derived CDR1 and CDR2 are SGHRS and YFSETQ. The CDR3 has 15 residues. This sequence was found in a person aged 18-65 years who received the Ad26.COV2.S COVID-19 vaccine or a placebo. The specimen was peripheral blood, collected in a trial of Ad26.COV2.S vaccine versus placebo. V is TRBV5-1 and J is TRBJ2-3; TRBD2 matches at 8 bases. The CDR3 is CASSLSGSPRDTQYF. The CDR3 DNA is TGCGCCAGCAGCTTAAGCGGGAGTCCCAGGGATACGCAGTATTTT.